The 2 T cell receptor beta chains reported below all come from one sample, sequenced in a study of identical twins. TCRdb analysed the 5' RACE reads with MiXCR anew, one entry per CDR3 protein. The table includes about 340,000 distinct CDR3 sequences, 7% to 9.5% detected once. Input material: naive T cells sorted from blood. The origin of the receptors is a woman between 50 and 59 years old in good health.

This sequence joins TRBV3-1 and TRBJ1-5; no clear D. This CDR3 is 14 amino acids long. Germline V gene sequence: CDR1 LGHDT, CDR2 YNNKEL (reference sequence). Trimming took 0 bases from V and 1 from J, leaving 4 bases between them. CDR3 nucleotides: TGTGCCAGCAGCCAAGAAGGAAGCAATCAGCCCCAGCATTTT. This sequence encodes CASSQEGSNQPQHF.

This clonotype was seen repeatedly, ten times or more. The CDR3 reads CASSDPQTYNEQFF. The CDR3 DNA is TGCGCCAGCAGTGACCCGCAAACCTACAATGAGCAGTTCTTC. The chain recombines TRBV5-1 with TRBJ2-1; D uncertain. Per germline, CDR1 SGHRS and CDR2 YFSETQ. CDR3 length equals 14 residues. The V gene lost 5 bases and the J gene lost 2 bases, with 11 bases spanning the gap.